The 18 T cell receptor beta chains below were found in one sample sequenced in a study of OX40 agonist ivuxolimab in advanced cancers. Assay used: immunoSEQ multiplex PCR; TCRdb lists only in-frame clones, some missing. This sample has under 100,000 clones; roughly 80% occur once, and the top ten carry more than 3.5%. Sample: CD4+ or CD8+ T cells sorted from blood, taken in a trial of the OX40 agonist ivuxolimab. The origin of the receptors is an adult with an advanced solid tumor such as melanoma, head and neck, liver or kidney cancer.

This clone is labeled medium-sized. The chain carries TRBV5-1 and TRBJ1-6; D unclear. Germline values: CDR1 SGHRS, CDR2 YFSETQ. This CDR3 region has 16 residues. V lost 1 base and J lost 2, with 10 bases in between. CDR3 sequence: CASSLKRVPYNSPLHF. Written as DNA, the CDR3 is TGCGCCAGCAGCTTGAAGCGGGTCCCCTATAATTCACCCCTCCACTTT.

This chain connects TRBV11-1 to TRBJ1-2, with 9 bases fitting TRBD1. Germline V CDR1 and CDR2: SGHAT, FQDESV (reference sequence). Unmatched junction bases numbered 5, after V lost 5 bases and J lost 7 bases. This CDR3 has 13 residues. The DNA for the CDR3 is TGTGCCAGCAGCCCGGGACAGGGTGGTGGCTACACCTTC. This gives the protein CASSPGQGGGYTF.

The CDR3 loop is CASSAGQMNTEAFF. The CDR3, as DNA: TGTGCCAGCAGTGCAGGACAGATGAACACTGAAGCTTTCTTT. The V call is TRBV6-6, the J call TRBJ1-1; D possibly corresponds to TRBD1 (6 bases). The CDR3 totals 14 residues. Trimming stripped 5 bases from V and 0 bases from J, with 10 bases between. Germline CDR1 and CDR2: MNHNY and SVGAGI (reference sequence).

The chain uses TRBV18 and TRBJ1-3; a weak D match, TRBD1 (6 bases). CDR3 length: 20 residues. With 3 bases removed from V and 0 bases from J, the gap between germline ends came to 24 bases. Germline loops: CDR1 KGHSH, CDR2 LQKENI. This CDR3 is CASSPLVAGALPSSGNTIYF. CDR3 sequence (DNA): TGTGCCAGCTCACCCCTGGTGGCAGGGGCGCTTCCTAGCTCTGGAAACACCATATATTTT.

V gene TRBV7-2 combines with J gene TRBJ2-1; 11 nucleotides line up with TRBD1. Germline V gene sequence: CDR1 SGHTA, CDR2 FQGNSA. The CDR3 totals 15 residues. V was clipped by 6 bases and J by 7 bases; unmatched bases: 8. In nucleotides, the CDR3 is TGTGCCAGCAGAAAAGGGACAGGGGGTAAGAATGAGCAGTTCTTC. Translating it yields CASRKGTGGKNEQFF.

In DNA, the CDR3 is TGTGCCAGCAGTTTATCAGGGGTTAGTGGTCAGCCCCAGCATTTT. It is translated as CASSLSGVSGQPQHF. The chain employs TRBV27 and TRBJ1-5; tentatively, D is TRBD1 (5 bases). The CDR3 has 15 amino acids. CDR1 is MNHEY and CDR2 is SMNVEV in the germline V gene (reference sequence). Deletions cut 0 bases from V and 6 bases from J, with 12 bases between.

This rearrangement joins TRBV10-3 to TRBJ2-5; TRBD1 agrees at 8 bases. V trimming: 5 bases; J trimming: 5 bases; junction bases outside the gene matches: 16. CDR1 is ENHRY, CDR2 SYGVKD, per germline. The length of the CDR3 is 17 residues. The CDR3 sequence is CAISPGQDEGSQETQYF. The CDR3 DNA reads as TGTGCCATCAGTCCGGGACAGGATGAAGGGAGCCAGGAGACCCAGTACTTC.

This chain joins TRBV7-9 and TRBJ2-1; 10 bases align to TRBD1. V was pared by 0 bases and J by 4 bases, with 6 bases of the junction left unmatched. Germline V gene sequence: CDR1 SEHNR, CDR2 FQNEAQ (reference sequence). The CDR3 spans 17 residues. CDR3 sequence reads: CASSLARGQGQYNEQFF. CDR3 coding DNA: TGTGCCAGCAGCTTAGCGAGGGGACAGGGGCAGTACAATGAGCAGTTCTTC.

This clone was recorded once. The genes are TRBV2 and TRBJ2-7, with D possibly TRBD1 on 6 matching bases. Trimming pared 4 bases from V and 5 bases from J, leaving 15 bases between. The CDR3 runs 14 residues. Germline CDR1 SNHLY, CDR2 FYNNEI. This CDR3 is CASSAVRGSDEQYF. The CDR3, as DNA: TGTGCCAGCAGTGCTGTGAGGGGGTCGGACGAGCAGTACTTC.

The chain joins TRBV2 to TRBJ2-7, with unresolved D. V shed 6 bases and J shed 1 base, with 16 bases lying between them. CDR1 is SNHLY and CDR2 is FYNNEI in the germline V gene. The CDR3 is 15 amino acids. DNA for the CDR3: TGTGCCAGCAGCCCTGAGGCCGGGCCATCCTACGAGCAGTACTTC. It translates to CASSPEAGPSYEQYF. Supplemented by reference TRBV2 and TRBJ2-7, the full variable domain reads EPEVTQTPSHQVTQMGQEVILRCVPISNHLYFYWYRQILGQKVEFLVSFYNNEISEKSEIFDDQFSVERPDGSNFTLKIRSTKLEDSAMYFCASSPEAGPSYEQYFGPGTRLTVT.

The chain combines TRBV9 with TRBJ1-2; maybe TRBD1 (6 bases). Per germline, CDR1 SGDLS and CDR2 YYNGEE. V lost 7 bases and J 4 bases, leaving 11 bases between the germline ends. The CDR3 consists of 12 residues. The CDR3 nucleotides read TGTGCCAGCGAGAGACAGGCCTATGGCTACACCTTC. Translation gives CASERQAYGYTF.

The chain combines TRBV6-1 with TRBJ2-3, with TRBD2 identical over 9 bases. Germline V gene sequence: CDR1 MNHNS, CDR2 SASEGT. There are 14 residues in the CDR3. J gave up 4 bases and V 4 bases, and 3 bases lay outside the gene matches. Here the CDR3 DNA reads TGTGCCAGCAGTGCTGCGGGAGGGCCAGATACGCAGTATTTT. This encodes CASSAAGGPDTQYF.

This rearrangement joins TRBV7-9 to TRBJ1-2; 12 bases fit TRBD1. After removal of 5 bases from V and 7 bases from J, the junction contained 5 bases not matched to a gene. CDR3 size: 14 residues. Germline loops: CDR1 SEHNR, CDR2 FQNEAQ (reference sequence). In DNA, the CDR3 is TGTGCCAGCAGCGGGGGACAGGGGGCAGCTGGCTACACCTTC. Its protein product is CASSGGQGAAGYTF.

This clone was seen once. The chain is built from TRBV18 and TRBJ1-2; a weak D match, TRBD1 (6 bases). Germline V gives CDR1 KGHSH, CDR2 LQKENI. The CDR3 runs 15 residues. Trimming took off 3 bases at V and 6 bases at J, with 17 bases between the two ends. The CDR3 region has the DNA TGTGCCAGCTCACCCGACCTCGGGACAACCAATGGCTACACCTTC. Its protein product is CASSPDLGTTNGYTF.

This clone has a handful of counts. The V gene is TRBV19, the J gene TRBJ2-5; D may match TRBD1 or TRBD2 (6 bases each). The CDR3 is 14 amino acids. CDR1 is LNHDA, CDR2 SQIVND, per germline (reference sequence). V was cut by 6 bases and J by 5 bases, with 16 bases left in between. The CDR3 reads CASSPRGAGETQYF. The CDR3 DNA is TGTGCCAGTAGCCCAAGGGGGGCTGGGGAGACCCAGTACTTC.

The chain joins TRBV4-3 to TRBJ2-7; tentatively, D is TRBD2 (6 bases). The germline V and J ends were trimmed by 4 bases and 1 base, with 11 bases remaining between them. This CDR3 is 14 amino acids long. CDR1 LGHNA and CDR2 YSLEER come from the germline V gene. The chain's CDR3 is CASSPGLPSYEQYF. For the CDR3, the DNA is TGCGCCAGCAGCCCGGGACTGCCTTCCTACGAGCAGTACTTC.

The rearrangement uses TRBV5-6 and TRBJ2-7; D ambiguous. This CDR3 region has 13 residues. Trimming removed 3 bases at V and 1 base at J, with 8 bases between. Germline CDR1 reads SGHDT; CDR2 reads YYEEEE. The CDR3 coding sequence is TGTGCCAGCAGCTCGACATATTCCTACGAGCAGTACTTC. This sequence encodes CASSSTYSYEQYF.

The CDR3 nucleotides are TGTGCCAGCAGAACTAGCGGGAACGCGGCGCAGTATTTT. Translating gives CASRTSGNAAQYF. The chain is built from TRBV9 and TRBJ2-3; 10 nucleotides agree with TRBD2. Germline-derived CDR1 and CDR2 are SGDLS and YYNGEE. V shed 5 bases and J 10 bases; nucleotides not matched to a gene: 7. CDR3 length equals 13 residues.